The subject of this entry is one T cell receptor (beta chain). The record originates from a study of shared clonotypes between healthy human individuals. Sequenced by immunoSEQ multiplex PCR; TCRdb stores in-frame clones only, minus some. Altogether some 2.4 million clones are present, 90% to 95% being singletons, with the ten largest covering 0.36%. Germline CDR1 and CDR2: SGHTA and FQGTGA. CDR3 length: 16 amino acids. V dropped 4 bases and J dropped 6; count of bases not matched to a gene: 5. Donors, without exception, were Caucasian adults residing in Nashville, Tennessee. The specimen sequenced was naive CD4+ T cells from PBMCs. Subset in this sample: CD45RA+ positively selected. This TCR derives from a man aged 18 to 35 in good health. Some clones in this sample may be carry-over from other donors' samples. The chain uses TRBV7-3 and TRBJ2-2; TRBD2 aligns across 13 bases. CDR3 sequence reads: CASSWAGLAGAGELFF. DNA for the CDR3: TGTGCCAGCAGCTGGGCTGGACTAGCGGGAGCCGGGGAGCTGTTTTTT.